This entry describes one TCR beta chain. This sample is part of a study of blood T cell repertoires in COVID-19. Whole-study context: Material from acute and convalescent COVID-19 was sourced from the United States, Italy and Spain.

Germline CDR1 and CDR2: MRHNA and SNTAGT. V trimming: 6 bases; J trimming: 4 bases; junction bases outside the gene matches: 4. The CDR3 runs to 13 residues. Methods used by the authors: For nucleated cells, counts were estimated from reference gene primer amplification. Sequencing was performed with immunoSEQ multiplex PCR; in TCRdb, only in-frame clones are kept and a portion is missing. V and J calls plus clone size are reproduced from that table; the DNA served to infer D and trimming. The top ten clones hold 2.3% of a sample with hundreds of thousands of clones, 80% to 90% of them seen once. The clonotype comes from a woman in her sixties with COVID-19, enrolled during active disease. The V and J genes are TRBV6-4 and TRBJ2-3; 7 bases fit TRBD1. The sequenced sample was peripheral blood. The CDR3 DNA sequence: TGTGCCAGCAGGAGTACAGGGGCAGATACGCAGTATTTT. This gives the protein CASRSTGADTQYF.